These 24 T cell receptor beta chains share one sample of origin, sequenced in a study. One entry per CDR3 protein, called by TCRdb with MiXCR from the RT-PCR reads. The sample yields about 700,000 distinct CDR3 sequences, 14% seen once. The sample consisted of memory CD4+ T cells from blood. These receptors were collected from a female donor in good health, serving as a healthy control.

This clonotype was seen ten or more times. The gene calls are TRBV24-1 and TRBJ2-2, with D hard to call. This CDR3 has 15 residues. V gave up 5 bases and J gave up 1 base, with 10 bases separating them. The germline V gene encodes CDR1 KGHDR and CDR2 SFDVKD. In DNA form, the CDR3 reads TGTGCCACCAGTGCCCCGGACGAGAACACCGGGGAGCTGTTTTTT. Its translation: CATSAPDENTGELFF.

The chain joins TRBV10-3 to TRBJ1-3, with a weak D call TRBD1 (5 bases). This CDR3 has 13 amino acids. The germline V gene has CDR1 ENHRY and CDR2 SYGVKD. Trimming took 3 bases from V and 7 from J, leaving 10 bases between them. This chain's CDR3 is CAISEPGRNTIYF. The CDR3 bases are TGTGCCATCAGTGAACCGGGACGGAACACCATATATTTT.

There are a few counts of this clonotype. The chain carries TRBV20-1 and TRBJ2-1; 8 bases align to TRBD1. The V and J ends lost 4 bases and 7 bases, in that order; junction bases with no gene match: 9. This CDR3 has 14 residues. The germline V gene encodes CDR1 DFQATT and CDR2 SNEGSKA (reference sequence). The chain's CDR3 is CSATTGTGRNEQFF. The CDR3 DNA reads as TGCAGTGCTACAACCGGGACAGGACGGAATGAGCAGTTCTTC.

This chain connects TRBV11-2 to TRBJ1-1; 10 bases line up with TRBD1. Germline-derived CDR1 and CDR2 are SGHAT and FQNNGV. The CDR3 is 13 residues long. With V trimmed by 5 bases and J by 6 bases, 3 bases remained unmatched. DNA of the CDR3: TGTGCCAGCAGCGTGGACAGGGGGGCTGAAGCTTTCTTT. Its translation is CASSVDRGAEAFF.

Only a few counts were recorded for this clonotype. The chain is built from TRBV20-1 and TRBJ1-1, with D unresolved. V lost 6 bases and J 1 base, leaving 18 bases between the germline ends. This CDR3 has 15 residues. Germline lookup yields CDR1 DFQATT and CDR2 SNEGSKA (reference sequence). CDR3 in DNA: TGCAGTGCCAATGGACCAATCTTATCGAACACTGAAGCTTTCTTT. Its translation is CSANGPILSNTEAFF.

The sample holds many counts of this clonotype. The rearrangement uses TRBV28 and TRBJ2-7; unclear D gene. Trimming left V 5 bases short and J 2 bases short, with 13 bases between. The germline CDR1 and CDR2 sequences are MDHEN and SYDVKM. The CDR3 totals 14 residues. CDR3 amino acids: CASSDLDGAYEQYF. CDR3 nucleotides: TGTGCCAGCAGTGACCTAGACGGAGCCTACGAGCAGTACTTC.

This clonotype occurred a few times. This chain uses TRBV12-3 or TRBV12-4 with TRBJ1-2; unclear D gene. The V and J ends lost 6 bases and 4 bases respectively, with 6 bases between them. This CDR3 has 11 residues. CDR3 loop: CASRVGYGYTF. For the CDR3, the DNA is TGTGCCAGCAGAGTAGGCTATGGCTACACCTTC.

The table lists this clonotype with many counts. CDR3 protein: CASSYTMDRADEQFF. CDR3 bases: TGCGCCAGCAGTTATACCATGGACAGGGCCGATGAGCAGTTCTTC. The chain is built from TRBV5-1 and TRBJ2-1; 8 bases map to TRBD1. This CDR3 spans 15 amino acids. V was clipped by 5 bases and J by 8 bases; unmatched bases: 12. The V gene's germline CDR1 is SGHRS and CDR2 YFSETQ.

This clonotype was detected a few times. This chain joins TRBV6-1 and TRBJ1-5; D gene unclear. With 2 bases removed from V and 3 bases from J, the gap between germline ends came to 5 bases. Germline lookup yields CDR1 MNHNS and CDR2 SASEGT. The CDR3 is 13 amino acids. Written as DNA, the CDR3 is TGTGCCAGCAGTGAAATAGACAATCAGCCCCAGCATTTT. Translating gives CASSEIDNQPQHF.

Worth noting for this clonotype: This may be a read error: a much more frequent sequence differs by one nucleotide. This likely comes from a read error, as the CDR3 has no conserved phenylalanine or tryptophan at its end. The chain uses TRBV29-1 and TRBJ2-1, with no clear D. This CDR3 is built from 9 residues. The V end was cut by 3 bases, the J end by 9 bases, with 3 bases between. Germline values: CDR1 SQVTM, CDR2 ANQGSEA. The CDR3 nucleotides read TGCAGCGTTGAGCCTGAGCAGTTCTCC. The encoded protein is CSVEPEQFS.

This clonotype was observed a few times. The genes are TRBV5-6 and TRBJ1-4, with D possibly TRBD1 on 6 matching bases. Germline CDR1 is SGHDT and CDR2 is YYEEEE. V was trimmed by 1 base and J by 8 bases, leaving 12 bases between them. The CDR3 is 14 residues long. This chain's CDR3 is CASSLFEGHEKLFF. The CDR3 DNA is TGTGCCAGCAGCTTGTTCGAGGGACACGAAAAACTGTTTTTT.

This clonotype was found a few times. The V gene is TRBV5-1, the J gene TRBJ1-6; D call uncertain. V lost 2 bases, J lost 0 bases, and 9 bases lay in between. Germline loops: CDR1 SGHRS, CDR2 YFSETQ. This CDR3 has 16 residues. As DNA, the CDR3 is TGCGCCAGCAGCTTCGCAGGAATCTCCTATAATTCACCCCTCCACTTT. Amino acids: CASSFAGISYNSPLHF.

This clonotype was picked up a small number of times. The chain links TRBV7-3 to TRBJ1-1; 7 bases agree with TRBD1. This CDR3 has 15 residues. The J segment lost 0 bases and the V segment lost 5 bases, leaving 6 bases of the junction unmatched. Germline CDR1 reads SGHTA; CDR2 reads FQGTGA. CDR3 loop: CASSPEGQLNTEAFF. The CDR3 DNA is TGTGCCAGCAGCCCCGAGGGACAGCTGAACACTGAAGCTTTCTTT.

This clonotype was recorded many times. V usage is TRBV20-1 and J usage is TRBJ2-7; no clear D. This CDR3 is built from 13 residues. The V end lost 4 bases, the J end lost 0 bases, and 10 bases lay between the germline ends. Germline V gene data show CDR1 as DFQATT and CDR2 as SNEGSKA (reference sequence). The CDR3 DNA reads TGCAGTGCTAATCAACCTAGCTCCTACGAGCAGTACTTC. Its protein is CSANQPSSYEQYF.

DNA of the CDR3: TGTGCCAGCAGCTTGGTCTCCAATGAGCAGTTCTTC. Amino acids: CASSLVSNEQFF. The J gene is TRBJ2-1, the V gene TRBV5-6, with no clear D. CDR3 length: 12 amino acids. CDR1 and CDR2 (germline): SGHDT, YYEEEE. V shed 0 bases and J shed 6 bases, with 4 bases lying between them.

A few counts support this clonotype. This chain links TRBV25-1 with TRBJ2-3; 8 bases fit TRBD1. V lost 7 bases to trimming and J lost 3 bases; unmatched junction nucleotides: 6. The V gene's germline CDR1 is MGHDK and CDR2 SYGVNS. The CDR3 is 14 residues long. DNA of the CDR3: TGTGCCAGCACGGCACAGGGGGGAACAGATACGCAGTATTTT. Translated, it gives CASTAQGGTDTQYF.

In its sample, this clonotype was seen a few times. V is TRBV12-3 or TRBV12-4 and J is TRBJ2-1; TRBD1 matches 7 bases. This CDR3 is built from 16 residues. The V gene end was trimmed by 5 bases and the J gene end by 0 bases; junction bases not matched to a gene: 7. The DNA of the CDR3 is TGTGCCAGCAGTCTCCCTCGGGACAGCTCCTACAATGAGCAGTTCTTC. Protein: CASSLPRDSSYNEQFF.

The CDR3 protein is CASSPTRLAETQYF. The CDR3 DNA reads TGTGCCAGCTCACCTACAAGACTAGCGGAGACCCAGTACTTC. V is TRBV18 and J is TRBJ2-5; 8 positions match TRBD2. Looked up from germline, CDR1 is KGHSH and CDR2 is LQKENI. The junction had 5 bases not matched to a gene; V was cut back by 3 bases and J by 5 bases. The CDR3 spans 14 residues.

The chain has TRBV4-1 and TRBJ2-5, with TRBD1 identical over 7 bases. Germline V CDR1 and CDR2: MGHRA, YSYEKL. This CDR3 comprises 15 residues. The V and J ends lost 3 bases and 5 bases, in that order; junction bases with no gene match: 9. In nucleotides, the CDR3 is TGCGCCAGCAGCCACTCGGCGACAGGGTTGGAGACCCAGTACTTC. As protein: CASSHSATGLETQYF.

Ten or more counts support this clonotype. The chain recombines TRBV29-1 with TRBJ2-7, with a weak D call TRBD2 (5 bases). Germline V gene sequence: CDR1 SQVTM, CDR2 ANQGSEA. V was trimmed by 5 bases and J by 7 bases, leaving 12 bases between them. The CDR3 extends over 11 amino acids. The CDR3 DNA sequence: TGCAGCGTTATGAGGGTTCGGGAGCAGTACTTC. Protein product: CSVMRVREQYF.

At least ten counts were recorded for this clonotype. The genes are TRBV7-2 and TRBJ2-1, with D possibly TRBD1 on 5 matching bases. Trimming took off 3 bases at V and 11 bases at J, with 17 bases between the two ends. Germline V gives CDR1 SGHTA, CDR2 FQGNSA. The CDR3 has 14 amino acids. In DNA, the CDR3 is TGTGCCAGCAGCTTGGTTGGGGCAGGCTATAAGCAGTTCTTC. Residues: CASSLVGAGYKQFF.

V gene TRBV20-1 combines with J gene TRBJ2-3; 9 positions match TRBD2. CDR1 is DFQATT, CDR2 SNEGSKA, per germline (reference sequence). The J segment lost 3 bases and the V segment lost 8 bases, leaving 18 bases of the junction unmatched. The CDR3 runs to 17 residues. This CDR3 reads CSTDQVPPSGTTDTQYF. Written as DNA, the CDR3 is TGCAGTACGGACCAGGTCCCCCCTAGCGGGACAACAGATACGCAGTATTTT.

At least ten counts were recorded for this clonotype. The genes are TRBV29-1 and TRBJ2-5; D unresolved. Germline-derived CDR1 and CDR2 are SQVTM and ANQGSEA. V was shortened by 7 bases and J by 5 bases, with 14 bases between the two germline ends. CDR3 length: 12 residues. CDR3: CSASHSSETQYF. In DNA, the CDR3 is TGCAGCGCTTCGCACTCTAGTGAGACCCAGTACTTC.

This clonotype was seen many times. CDR3 region: CASSRTANTEAFF. CDR3 coding DNA: TGTGCCAGCAGCCGAACGGCGAACACTGAAGCTTTCTTT. V and J are TRBV6-5 and TRBJ1-1; the D is unclear. CDR3 length: 13 residues. The V gene's germline CDR1 is MNHEY and CDR2 SVGAGI. V dropped 6 bases and J dropped 1 base, with 9 bases sitting between them.